These 12 T cell receptor beta chains share one sample of origin, sequenced in a study of regulatory T cells in long-lasting Graves disease. Researchers made TCR beta libraries by using iRepertoire HTBI primers and running Arm-PCR on CDR3 regions. One entry per CDR3 protein results from TCRdb running MiXCR on the multiplex PCR reads. The table shows roughly 320,000 distinct CDR3 sequences, with over 15% occurring only once. Time point here: newly diagnosed GD, antithyroid drugs for less than 3 months. Extracted RNA from PBMCs served as the source of the TCR library. The same specimen was also included in a second study, on T cells in Graves' hyperthyroidism and ophthalmopathy.

The material sequenced was peripheral blood mononuclear cells (PBMCs), taken at new diagnosis, from a patient treated with antithyroid drugs. Receptors originate from a man aged 35 to 55 with Graves disease.

The sample holds many counts of this clonotype. The chain links TRBV30 to TRBJ2-1, with D hard to call. Looked up from germline, CDR1 is GTSNPN and CDR2 is SVGIG (reference sequence). CDR3 length equals 12 residues. With 5 bases removed from V and 5 bases from J, the gap between germline ends came to 10 bases. This CDR3 reads CAWHASDNEQFF. CDR3 bases: TGTGCCTGGCACGCAAGCGACAATGAGCAGTTCTTC.

This clonotype has more than one count but fewer than ten. The V call is TRBV5-1, the J call TRBJ1-5; a weak D match, TRBD1 (5 bases). The CDR3 consists of 16 residues. The germline V gene encodes CDR1 SGHRS and CDR2 YFSETQ. V was pared by 0 bases and J by 4 bases, with 14 bases between. The CDR3 here is CASSLGGGRGNQPQHF. CDR3 bases: TGCGCCAGCAGCTTGGGCGGTGGGAGGGGTAATCAGCCCCAGCATTTT.

This clonotype was picked up many times. CDR3 sequence reads: CASSSWDRAGETQYF. In DNA, the CDR3 is TGTGCCAGCAGCTCCTGGGACAGGGCTGGAGAGACCCAGTACTTC. J is TRBJ2-5 and V is TRBV7-2, with TRBD1 matching 9 bases. The trim removed 4 bases at V and 4 bases at J, leaving 7 bases unmatched. Germline CDR1 SGHTA, CDR2 FQGNSA. This CDR3 comprises 15 residues.

This clonotype was counted many times. The rearrangement joins TRBV10-3 to TRBJ1-2; TRBD1 matches at 8 bases. Per germline, CDR1 ENHRY and CDR2 SYGVKD. CDR3 length: 15 amino acids. With V trimmed by 6 bases and J by 0 bases, 6 bases remained unmatched. The CDR3 spells CAISLQGVPNYGYTF. CDR3 in DNA: TGTGCCATCAGCTTACAGGGGGTCCCTAACTATGGCTACACCTTC.

This clonotype was observed at least ten times. J is TRBJ2-5 and V is TRBV6-5; D may match TRBD1 or TRBD2 (5 bases each). V lost 0 bases and J lost 2, with 10 bases in between. Germline V gene lookup returns CDR1 MNHEY and CDR2 SVGAGI. This CDR3 region has 15 residues. The CDR3 nucleotides are TGTGCCAGCAGTTACTCCCCCGGGGCTCAAGAGACCCAGTACTTC. Translation gives CASSYSPGAQETQYF.

The table lists this clonotype with many counts. The J gene is TRBJ1-2, the V gene TRBV28; D is uncertain. CDR1 is MDHEN, CDR2 SYDVKM, per germline. The V and J ends lost 8 bases and 7 bases respectively, with 17 bases between them. The CDR3 contains 13 residues. The CDR3 DNA is TGTGCCAGCCTGGACGGATCAGGTGGTGGCTACACCTTC. It yields the protein CASLDGSGGGYTF.

This clonotype was counted a few times. One junction end disagrees with the germline gene, perhaps due to a read error. The CDR3 region has the DNA TGCAGTACTAGACTACGCGGAGGCGAGCAGTACTTC. Translation: CSTRLRGGEQYF. The V gene is TRBV20-1, the J gene TRBJ2-7, with D possibly being TRBD2 (5 bases). The CDR3 is 12 amino acids. CDR1 is DFQATT and CDR2 is SNEGSKA in the germline V gene (reference sequence).

The chain links TRBV6-1 to TRBJ2-1; D may be TRBD1 or TRBD2 (5 bases each). Trimming pared 7 bases from V and 8 bases from J, leaving 18 bases between. CDR1 is MNHNS, CDR2 SASEGT, per germline. The CDR3 runs 14 residues. The CDR3 spells CASKRDAGRYEQFF. Here the CDR3 DNA reads TGTGCCAGCAAAAGGGACGCCGGGCGATATGAGCAGTTCTTC.

The CDR3 sequence: CASSDGNIQYF. The CDR3 DNA follows: TGTGCCAGCAGTGACGGTAACATTCAGTACTTC. This rearrangement joins TRBV2 to TRBJ2-4; D uncertain. V was clipped by 3 bases and J by 7 bases, with 4 bases between them. Germline values: CDR1 SNHLY, CDR2 FYNNEI. This CDR3 contains 11 residues. The full variable domain, in which reference TRBV2 and TRBJ2-4 provide the parts outside the CDR3, is EPEVTQTPSHQVTQMGQEVILRCVPISNHLYFYWYRQILGQKVEFLVSFYNNEISEKSEIFDDQFSVERPDGSNFTLKIRSTKLEDSAMYFCASSDGNIQYFGAGTRLSVL.

The chain carries TRBV30 and TRBJ2-6, with TRBD1 identical over 10 bases. The CDR3 has 17 residues. With V trimmed by 5 bases and J by 4 bases, 11 bases remained unmatched. Germline V gene data show CDR1 as GTSNPN and CDR2 as SVGIG (reference sequence). DNA of the CDR3: TGTGCCTGGCAGACAGGGGGCCTTACATCAGGGGCCAACGTCCTGACTTTC. Its protein is CAWQTGGLTSGANVLTF.

The J gene is TRBJ2-3, the V gene TRBV14, with D possibly matching TRBD2 (5 bases). CDR1 and CDR2 from the germline V gene are SGHDN and FVKESK. V lost 4 bases, J lost 6 bases, and 17 bases lay in between. The CDR3 has 15 residues. The CDR3 coding sequence is TGTGCCAGCAGCCCCCTGCGCCGGGGATGGGATACGCAGTATTTT. Protein product: CASSPLRRGWDTQYF.

This clonotype was recorded many times. The chain has TRBV18 and TRBJ2-2; D not resolved. Between the trimmed V and J ends, which lost 3 bases and 9 bases, there was a span of 14 bases. The CDR3 length is 14 residues. Germline values: CDR1 KGHSH, CDR2 LQKENI. CDR3: CASSPASSPRELFF. DNA of the CDR3: TGTGCCAGCTCACCGGCTTCGAGTCCCCGGGAGCTGTTTTTT.